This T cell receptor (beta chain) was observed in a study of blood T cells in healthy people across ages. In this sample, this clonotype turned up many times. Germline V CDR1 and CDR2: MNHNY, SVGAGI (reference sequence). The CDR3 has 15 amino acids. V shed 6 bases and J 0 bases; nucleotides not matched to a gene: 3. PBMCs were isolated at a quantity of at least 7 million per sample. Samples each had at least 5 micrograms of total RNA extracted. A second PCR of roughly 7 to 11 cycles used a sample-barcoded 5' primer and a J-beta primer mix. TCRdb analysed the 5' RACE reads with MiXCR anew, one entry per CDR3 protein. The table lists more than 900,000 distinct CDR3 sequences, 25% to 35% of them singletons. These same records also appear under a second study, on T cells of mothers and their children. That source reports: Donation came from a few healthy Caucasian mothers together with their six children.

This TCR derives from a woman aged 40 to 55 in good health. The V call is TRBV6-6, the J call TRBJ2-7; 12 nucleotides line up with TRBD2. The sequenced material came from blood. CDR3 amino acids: CASRSSGGASYEQYF. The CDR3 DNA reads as TGTGCCAGCAGGTCTAGCGGGGGGGCCTCCTACGAGCAGTACTTC.